Listed below are T cell receptor beta chains from one sample, sequenced in a study of cytomegalovirus exposure and HLA in healthy donors. This table comes from immunoSEQ multiplex PCR, and its TCRdb copy is limited to in-frame clones, with some not included. This table holds more than 95,000 clones, 60% to 80% found once. Sequencing used PBMCs. The receptor set was obtained from a man aged 25-45 years in good health and CMV-seronegative. Each CDR3 is given with its conserved first and last residue. The D gene is left open where the match is weak. Clone sizes are given selectively: once, few, many, or a class where the clone is expanded.

>TRBJ1-6|few|TRBV6-6|NA
TGTGCCAGCAGCCATCGGGAGAACTATAATTCACCCCTCCACTTT
CASSHRENYNSPLHF
>TRBJ2-6|NA|TRBV21-1|NA
TGTGCCAGCAGCAAAGCTCCACCTCACAGGGAACAGGCCGGGGCCAACGTCCTGACTTTC
CASSKAPPHREQAGANVLTF
>TRBJ2-3|NA|TRBV14|TRBD1
TGTGCCAGCAGCCGACTGGACAGGGGGCACGCAGATACGCAGTATTTT
CASSRLDRGHADTQYF
>TRBJ2-2|NA|TRBV2|TRBD2
TGTGCCAGGAGGGTGGGGGGAGGGCCGGGCACCGGGGAGCTGTTTTTT
CARRVGGGPGTGELFF
>TRBJ1-1|NA|TRBV12-5|TRBD1
TGTGCTAGTGGTTTGACACTCGGGACAGGGCTTAACCACACTGAAGCTTTCTTT
CASGLTLGTGLNHTEAFF
>TRBJ2-7|few|TRBV6-5|NA
TGTGCCAGCGGGGACAACTCCTACGAGCAGTACTTC
CASGDNSYEQYF
>TRBJ1-5|NA|TRBV9|TRBD1
TGTGCCAGCAGCGTAGGGGGACAGGGAGGCCAGCCCCAGCATTTT
CASSVGGQGGQPQHF
>TRBJ2-1|NA|TRBV2|TRBD1
TGTGCCAGCAGTGATGAGACAGGGGGAATTATTTCGGAGCAGTTCTTC
CASSDETGGIISEQFF
>TRBJ2-5|NA|TRBV28|TRBD1
TGTGCCAGCAGTGTGTCGACAGGGGGCTGGGAGACCCAGTACTTC
CASSVSTGGWETQYF
>TRBJ1-1|few|TRBV27|NA
TGTGCCAGCCGCAGACCAGGGTTATGGACTGAAGCTTTCTTT
CASRRPGLWTEAFF
>TRBJ2-1|NA|TRBV14|NA
TGTGCCAGCAGCCAAGGACAGGAGACCAATGAGCAGTTCTTC
CASSQGQETNEQFF
>TRBJ2-2|NA|TRBV7-9|TRBD1
TGTGCCAGCAGCTTTAGGACAGGAAGGACCGGGGAGCTGTTTTTT
CASSFRTGRTGELFF
>TRBJ2-3|NA|TRBV28|NA
TGTGCCACCAGGGGAACTAGTAGCACAGATACGCAGTATTTT
CATRGTSSTDTQYF
>TRBJ1-5|NA|TRBV27|NA
TGTGCCAGCAGTTTTGTGCAGGGCAGTCAGCCCCAGCATTTT
CASSFVQGSQPQHF
>TRBJ2-2|NA|TRBV29-1|NA
TGCAGCGTGATAACAGAGAACATAATCACCGGGGAGCTGTTTTTT
CSVITENIITGELFF
>TRBJ1-1|NA|TRBV30|NA
TGTGCCTGGAGTCAGACAGTTAGCACTGAAGCTTTCTTT
CAWSQTVSTEAFF
>TRBJ2-3|NA|TRBV28|TRBD1
TGTGCCAGCAGTTCTAGGACAGGGGGCGAAGATACGCAGTATTTT
CASSSRTGGEDTQYF
>TRBJ1-4|few|TRBV30|NA
TGTGCCTGGAGTGTTTCGGGACTAGGAGAAAAACTGTTTTTT
CAWSVSGLGEKLFF
>TRBJ1-2|NA|TRBV7-9|TRBD1
TGTGCCAGCAGCTCAGGACAGGTAGCTAACTATGGCTACACCTTC
CASSSGQVANYGYTF
>TRBJ1-1|NA|TRBV6-5|TRBD1
TGTGCCAGCAGTTACAAACAGGGGGCTGGGTCTGAAGCTTTCTTT
CASSYKQGAGSEAFF
>TRBJ1-1|NA|TRBV18|TRBD1
TGTGCCAGCTCACCACGGGCCAGGGGGATCTTAGGAGAGACTGAAGCTTTCTTT
CASSPRARGILGETEAFF
>TRBJ1-2|NA|TRBV5-6|TRBD1
TGTGCCAGCAGCCTTACCCCCGGACAGGGCTATGGCTACACCTTC
CASSLTPGQGYGYTF
>TRBJ1-1|NA|TRBV4-2|NA
TGTGCCAGCAGCCCTAGTTTCATCGGGAACAACAAGAACACTGAAGCTTTCTTT
CASSPSFIGNNKNTEAFF
>TRBJ2-7|NA|TRBV4-2|NA
TGTGCCAGCAGCCAGCAGGGATACGAGCAGTACTTC
CASSQQGYEQYF
>TRBJ2-3|NA|TRBV11-3|NA
TGTGCCAGCAGCTTATCCAGGGGATTCACAGATACGCAGTATTTT
CASSLSRGFTDTQYF
>TRBJ2-1|NA|TRBV9|TRBD2
TGTGCCAGCAGCGTAGCGGGGGGGCTAGCGGGAGGATCCTACAATGAGCAGTTCTTC
CASSVAGGLAGGSYNEQFF
>TRBJ2-3|NA|TRBV30|NA
TGTGCCTGGGCATCCTTAGCGGAGGGGACGCAGTATTTT
CAWASLAEGTQYF
>TRBJ2-5|NA|TRBV11-3|TRBD1
TGTGCCAGCAGCTTAGGGGACAGAGACCAAGAGACCCAGTACTTC
CASSLGDRDQETQYF
>TRBJ1-6|few|TRBV6-5|NA
TGTGCCAGCAGTTACCAAACTCTCTCACCCCTCCACTTT
CASSYQTLSPLHF
>TRBJ2-7|NA|TRBV7-9|TRBD1
TGTTCCAGCAGCTTAGGTTTAGGGCAGGGGGCCTACGAGCAGTACTTC
CSSSLGLGQGAYEQYF
>TRBJ1-1|NA|TRBV18|TRBD1
TGTGCCAGCTCACCGTATACCGGGACAGGGTCCTCGAACGCTGAAGCTTTCTTT
CASSPYTGTGSSNAEAFF
>TRBJ2-7|NA|TRBV5-1|TRBD2
TGCGCCAGCAGCCCGCACCTACTAGCGGGAGTCTACGAGCAGTACTTC
CASSPHLLAGVYEQYF